This T cell receptor beta chain originates from a study of blood T cell repertoires in COVID-19. TCRdb keeps only in-frame clones here, not all; method: immunoSEQ multiplex PCR. The repertoire has some 95,000 clones, approximately 90% of them found once; the top ten carry around 4.5%. V dropped 7 bases and J dropped 1; count of bases not matched to a gene: 16. The CDR3 extends over 18 amino acids. Looked up from germline, CDR1 is LNHDA and CDR2 is SQIVND (reference sequence). The sequencing sample was made of peripheral blood. This TCR derives from a man in his 70s with acute or convalescent COVID-19. V and J are TRBV19 and TRBJ1-1, with TRBD1 matching over 9 bases. The CDR3 here is CASIGTGPPRRGNTEAFF. The CDR3 nucleotides read TGTGCCAGTATAGGGACAGGGCCTCCCCGAAGGGGGAACACTGAAGCTTTCTTT.